Following are 25 T cell receptor beta chains from one sample sequenced in a study of Graves' ophthalmopathy and Graves' hyperthyroidism (dated by TCRdb to the late 2010s). The instrument was an Illumina HiSeq 2000. For repertoire sequencing, TCR beta CDR3 regions were amplified from RNA transcripts. A first-round RT-PCR used HTBI primers with the Qiagen OneStep RT-PCR kit, followed by a second-round multiplex PCR, size selection and purification. TCRdb applied fastp at Q25 and MiXCR to the public reads, then kept only in-frame beta chains. Each entry merges the rows of one CDR3 protein and shows their most common DNA and genes. This sample holds almost 40,000 distinct CDR3 sequences; approximately 46% were observed only once. The ten largest clonotypes hold about a quarter of the sample. Input material: peripheral blood. The receptors stem from an adult woman with stable Graves' hyperthyroidism.

The chain uses TRBV5-1 and TRBJ2-7; 9 nucleotides agree with TRBD1. Germline CDR1 reads SGHRS; CDR2 reads YFSETQ. The V segment lost 3 bases and the J segment 2 bases; nucleotides outside the gene matches: 0. This CDR3 contains 13 residues. CDR3 region: CASSWDRAYEQYF. In DNA, the CDR3 is TGCGCCAGCAGCTGGGACAGGGCCTACGAGCAGTACTTC.

V usage is TRBV20-1 and J usage is TRBJ1-1; 8 bases are shared with TRBD1. Germline V gives CDR1 DFQATT, CDR2 SNEGSKA (reference sequence). The CDR3 has 14 residues. V shed 6 bases and J 1 base; nucleotides not matched to a gene: 7. CDR3 in DNA: TGCAGTGCCTTGGGGGGGACAGGGAACACTGAAGCTTTCTTT. Translation gives CSALGGTGNTEAFF.

CDR3 protein: CASSFRDRDYSGANVLTF. CDR3 nucleotide sequence: TGTGCCAGCAGTTTCCGGGACAGGGATTACTCTGGGGCCAACGTCCTGACTTTC. This chain joins TRBV12-3 or TRBV12-4 and TRBJ2-6; 9 bases agree with TRBD1. Trimming took 3 bases from V and 0 from J; bases not matched to a gene: 6. This CDR3 has 18 residues.

This clonotype is labeled medium-sized. This CDR3 reads CASSDRVAEAFF. CDR3 nucleotide sequence: TGTGCCAGCAGTGACAGGGTTGCTGAAGCTTTCTTT. This chain joins TRBV6-5 and TRBJ1-1; 7 nucleotides agree with TRBD1. The CDR3 has 12 residues. V lost 5 bases, J lost 6 bases, and 3 bases stayed unmatched. CDR1 MNHEY and CDR2 SVGAGI come from the germline V gene.

The rearrangement links TRBV7-9 to TRBJ2-5; D is unclear. Deletions cut 5 bases from V and 0 bases from J, with 10 bases between. CDR1 and CDR2 from the germline V gene are SEHNR and FQNEAQ (reference sequence). The CDR3 runs 14 residues. CDR3 coding DNA: TGTGCCAGCAGCCCTCAGGCGTACCAAGAGACCCAGTACTTC. Residues: CASSPQAYQETQYF. Combining the CDR3 with reference TRBV7-9 and TRBJ2-5 gives the whole variable domain DTGVSQNPRHKITKRGQNVTFRCDPISEHNRLYWYRQTLGQGPEFLTYFQNEAQLEKSRLLSDRFSAERPKGSFSTLEIQRTEQGDSAMYLCASSPQAYQETQYFGPGTRLLVL.

This chain connects TRBV12-3 or TRBV12-4 to TRBJ1-2; unclear D gene. Trimming took off 6 bases at V and 5 bases at J, with 10 bases between the two ends. This CDR3 spans 12 amino acids. This CDR3 is CASSGRTYGYTF. DNA of the CDR3: TGTGCCAGCAGCGGACGGACTTATGGCTACACCTTC.

V and J are TRBV19 and TRBJ2-7; D remains ambiguous. Germline CDR1 is LNHDA and CDR2 is SQIVND (reference sequence). The CDR3 has 14 amino acids. The ends were cut back, 7 bases at V and 6 bases at J, with 19 bases in the middle. CDR3 loop: CASKDWLHSPEQYF. The CDR3 region has the DNA TGTGCCAGTAAGGATTGGCTTCATTCCCCCGAGCAGTACTTC.

V gene TRBV2 combines with J gene TRBJ1-2; 9 bases agree with TRBD1. With 6 bases clipped from V and 7 bases from J, the junction kept 3 bases outside the gene matches. The CDR3 spans 12 residues. The germline V gene encodes CDR1 SNHLY and CDR2 FYNNEI. CDR3 DNA sequence: TGTGCCAGCAGGGGGACAGGGTTTGGCTACACCTTC. Translation gives CASRGTGFGYTF.

This clonotype was counted ten times or more. The V call is TRBV20-1, the J call TRBJ1-2; maybe TRBD1 (5 bases). Trimming removed 6 bases from V and 5 bases from J, with 22 bases in between. This CDR3 comprises 15 residues. Germline lookup yields CDR1 DFQATT and CDR2 SNEGSKA (reference sequence). The CDR3 region has the DNA TGCAGTGCAAGGAACCCCGGGGGGTTTTTGTATGGCTACACCTTC. Protein product: CSARNPGGFLYGYTF.

This chain links TRBV2 with TRBJ2-7, with 9 bases fitting TRBD2. CDR1 is SNHLY and CDR2 is FYNNEI in the germline V gene. The CDR3 extends over 15 amino acids. With 4 bases clipped from V and 6 bases from J, the junction kept 10 bases outside the gene matches. The CDR3 is CASSVAAGGYGEQYF. CDR3 DNA sequence: TGTGCCAGCAGTGTGGCAGCGGGAGGTTACGGCGAGCAGTACTTC.

This clonotype was observed many times. The chain joins TRBV5-1 to TRBJ2-5; D call uncertain. The length of the CDR3 is 15 residues. Germline V gives CDR1 SGHRS, CDR2 YFSETQ. Trimming stripped 3 bases from V and 5 bases from J, with 17 bases between. The CDR3 DNA follows: TGCGCCAGCAGCTCCTTACGACCCCTTCGGGAGACCCAGTACTTC. It specifies CASSSLRPLRETQYF.

This clonotype has at least ten counts. The rearrangement joins TRBV29-1 to TRBJ1-2; TRBD1 agrees at 8 bases. The CDR3 spans 12 residues. V dropped 7 bases and J dropped 6; count of bases not matched to a gene: 7. From germline, CDR1 is SQVTM and CDR2 ANQGSEA. The CDR3 sequence is CSAPGGADGYTF. CDR3 DNA sequence: TGCAGCGCCCCAGGGGGCGCGGATGGCTACACCTTC.

This clonotype came up many times. This rearrangement joins TRBV24-1 to TRBJ2-3, with 8 bases fitting TRBD1. Germline CDR1 and CDR2: KGHDR and SFDVKD. After removal of 6 bases from V and 3 bases from J, the junction contained 7 bases not matched to a gene. This CDR3 is built from 15 residues. The CDR3 loop reads CATSRRTGTTDTQYF. The CDR3 coding sequence is TGTGCCACCAGTAGGCGGACAGGGACGACAGATACGCAGTATTTT.

The rearrangement uses TRBV6-1 and TRBJ2-6; D ambiguous. The V end lost 4 bases, the J end lost 3 bases, and 13 bases lay between the germline ends. The germline CDR1 and CDR2 sequences are MNHNS and SASEGT. CDR3 length: 16 residues. CDR3 region: CASSGRKIFGANVLTF. The CDR3 bases are TGTGCCAGCAGTGGAAGGAAGATCTTTGGGGCCAACGTCCTGACTTTC.

This clonotype was seen ten or more times. The chain couples TRBV30 to TRBJ1-1; no definite D call. The V gene lost 0 bases and the J gene lost 1 base, with 3 bases spanning the gap. CDR3 length: 12 amino acids. In germline, CDR1 is GTSNPN, CDR2 SVGIG (reference sequence). The CDR3 nucleotides are TGTGCCTGGAGTGTACCGAACACTGAAGCTTTCTTT. This encodes CAWSVPNTEAFF.

This clonotype is labeled medium-sized. The chain recombines TRBV5-6 with TRBJ1-1; D unresolved. CDR1 is SGHDT, CDR2 YYEEEE, per germline. CDR3 length: 14 amino acids. V dropped 1 base and J dropped 1 base, with 8 bases sitting between them. CDR3 nucleotide sequence: TGTGCCAGCAGCTTGCACGTCACGAACACTGAAGCTTTCTTT. Its translation is CASSLHVTNTEAFF.

This clonotype was observed many times. V is TRBV3-1 and J is TRBJ1-2; D gene uncertain. CDR1 and CDR2 from the germline V gene are LGHDT and YNNKEL (reference sequence). The germline V and J ends were trimmed by 8 bases and 8 bases, with 15 bases remaining between them. The CDR3 covers 12 residues. CDR3 amino acids: CASGGSGRGYTF. CDR3 DNA: TGTGCCAGCGGCGGCTCCGGGCGAGGCTACACCTTC.

The sample holds many counts of this clonotype. This chain connects TRBV7-9 to TRBJ1-1, with D perhaps matching TRBD1 (5 bases). The CDR3 runs to 14 residues. The V gene lost 8 bases and the J gene lost 4 bases, with 17 bases spanning the gap. Germline CDR1 reads SEHNR; CDR2 reads FQNEAQ (reference sequence). DNA of the CDR3: TGTGCCAGCGGCCCCAGGGAGGGCGGCACTGAAGCTTTCTTT. Translation gives CASGPREGGTEAFF.

This clonotype was recorded many times. The chain couples TRBV5-1 to TRBJ1-1; no clear D. The CDR3 spans 13 residues. CDR1 SGHRS and CDR2 YFSETQ come from the germline V gene. Trimming pared 0 bases from V and 3 bases from J, leaving 6 bases between. The CDR3 bases are TGCGCCAGCAGCTTGGGGGGAGACACTGAAGCTTTCTTT. It is translated as CASSLGGDTEAFF.

The gene calls are TRBV20-1 and TRBJ1-5, with D possibly TRBD1 on 6 matching bases. Looked up from germline, CDR1 is DFQATT and CDR2 is SNEGSKA (reference sequence). V was shortened by 6 bases and J by 5 bases, with 23 bases between the two germline ends. The CDR3 runs to 16 residues. Written as DNA, the CDR3 is TGCAGTGCGGAGAGGGGGATAGGGGGAGGCGATCAGCCCCAGCATTTT. It translates to CSAERGIGGGDQPQHF.

This clonotype was seen at least ten times. The gene calls are TRBV4-2 and TRBJ2-7; possible D gene TRBD2, 5 bases. The CDR3 has 14 amino acids. CDR1 is LGHNA, CDR2 YNFKEQ, per germline. The V end lost 1 base, the J end lost 3 bases, and 10 bases lay between the germline ends. CDR3 bases: TGTGCCAGCAGCCAAGTGCAGCGGAGCTACGAGCAGTACTTC. Its translation is CASSQVQRSYEQYF.

The rearrangement uses TRBV20-1 and TRBJ2-7; D possibly uses TRBD1 or TRBD2 (6 bases each). Germline assignment: CDR1 DFQATT and CDR2 SNEGSKA (reference sequence). There are 15 residues in the CDR3. Trimming removed 4 bases from V and 6 bases from J, with 22 bases in between. The CDR3 is CSATQGGGSYSEQYF. The CDR3 nucleotides are TGCAGTGCTACCCAAGGAGGGGGGTCCTACAGCGAGCAGTACTTC.

This clonotype came up many times. This chain links TRBV7-8 with TRBJ1-1; D is perhaps TRBD1 (5 bases). Trimming removed 6 bases at V and 3 bases at J, with 14 bases between. The CDR3 is 14 amino acids. CDR1 and CDR2 (germline): SGHVS, FQNEAQ. In DNA, the CDR3 is TGTGCCAGCAGTTACAGCGGAGGGGACACTGAAGCTTTCTTT. Translated: CASSYSGGDTEAFF.

As concerns this clonotype: A junction boundary mismatches the germline segment, possibly from a read error. This sequence joins TRBV5-5 and TRBJ1-6; maybe TRBD1 (5 bases). This CDR3 comprises 19 residues. Germline CDR1 reads SGHKS; CDR2 reads YYEKEE (reference sequence). CDR3 in DNA: TGTGCCAGCAGCTCCGTGGGGGTAGGCTATCGCTCCTATAATCCACCCCTCCGCTTT. Translated: CASSSVGVGYRSYNPPLRF.

This clonotype was seen at least ten times. The V and J genes are TRBV5-1 and TRBJ2-7, with D unresolved. The CDR3 is 16 residues long. V was cut by 0 bases and J by 3 bases, with 16 bases left in between. In germline, CDR1 is SGHRS, CDR2 YFSETQ. CDR3 residues: CASSLAFTAPFYEQYF. CDR3 coding DNA: TGCGCCAGCAGCTTGGCCTTCACAGCCCCATTCTACGAGCAGTACTTC.